The 14 T cell receptor beta chains reported below all come from one sample, sequenced in a study of OX40 agonist ivuxolimab in advanced cancers. Repertoires were generated with immunoSEQ multiplex PCR, while TCRdb's copy carries only in-frame clones and drops some. This repertoire shows just under 8,000 clones, roughly 89% found once; its top ten account for under 2%. Source: CD4+ or CD8+ T cells sorted from blood, taken in a trial of the OX40 agonist ivuxolimab. The receptors shown here come from an adult with an advanced solid tumor such as melanoma, head and neck, liver or kidney cancer.

The rearrangement uses TRBV9 and TRBJ1-4; D might be TRBD1 (5 bases). CDR1 is SGDLS, CDR2 YYNGEE, per germline. V lost 1 base and J 0 bases, leaving 7 bases between the germline ends. The CDR3 is made up of 15 amino acids. This CDR3 reads CASSVQGATNEKLFF. In DNA, the CDR3 is TGTGCCAGCAGCGTACAAGGGGCAACTAATGAAAAACTGTTTTTT.

This chain uses TRBV7-2 with TRBJ2-5; a possible D gene is TRBD1 (6 bases). V was cut by 3 bases and J by 3 bases, with 14 bases left in between. CDR1 is SGHTA and CDR2 is FQGNSA in the germline V gene. The CDR3 is made up of 15 amino acids. The CDR3 region is CASSFLAGAKETQYF. The CDR3 DNA sequence: TGTGCCAGCAGCTTTCTGGCAGGGGCTAAAGAGACCCAGTACTTC. The full variable domain, its missing parts supplied by reference TRBV7-2 and TRBJ2-5, is GAGVSQSPSNKVTEKGKDVELRCDPISGHTALYWYRQSLGQGLEFLIYFQGNSAPDKSGLPSDRFSAERTGGSVSTLTIQRTQQEDSAVYLCASSFLAGAKETQYFGPGTRLLVL.

The CDR3 protein is CASSSHATGTNTGELFF. The CDR3 nucleotides read TGTGCCAGCAGCTCCCACGCCACAGGGACGAACACCGGGGAGCTGTTTTTT. V usage is TRBV11-3 and J usage is TRBJ2-2; maybe TRBD1 (6 bases). Trimming removed 4 bases from V and 0 bases from J, with 15 bases in between. The CDR3 runs 17 residues. Germline loops: CDR1 SGHNT, CDR2 YENEEA.

V usage is TRBV4-1 and J usage is TRBJ1-5; possible D gene TRBD1, 5 bases. Per germline, CDR1 MGHRA and CDR2 YSYEKL. The CDR3 consists of 17 residues. Trimming took off 1 base at V and 3 bases at J, with 16 bases between the two ends. The CDR3 nucleotides are TGCGCCAGCAGCCAAGTGTTACAGGTTAGGGTCAATCAGCCCCAGCATTTT. As protein: CASSQVLQVRVNQPQHF.

This chain links TRBV19 with TRBJ1-2, with a weak D call TRBD1 (6 bases). The V end was cut by 3 bases, the J end by 8 bases, with 13 bases between. CDR1 is LNHDA, CDR2 SQIVND, per germline (reference sequence). This CDR3 is built from 13 residues. CDR3 amino acids: CASSIPPRGGYTF. Written as DNA, the CDR3 is TGTGCCAGTAGTATTCCCCCCAGGGGCGGCTACACCTTC.

The chain carries TRBV30 and TRBJ2-7; TRBD2 matches 8 bases. Germline values: CDR1 GTSNPN, CDR2 SVGIG (reference sequence). V lost 5 bases to trimming and J lost 5 bases; unmatched junction nucleotides: 14. The CDR3 is made up of 15 amino acids. CDR3: CAWAPGGGGPHEQYF. CDR3 coding DNA: TGTGCCTGGGCCCCCGGGGGGGGAGGGCCCCACGAGCAGTACTTC.

This chain uses TRBV7-2 with TRBJ1-2; no definite D call. Per germline, CDR1 SGHTA and CDR2 FQGNSA. V lost 6 bases and J lost 7, with 18 bases in between. This CDR3 contains 14 residues. DNA for the CDR3: TGTGCCAGCAGTCCGGTAGACCGCCGCTCTGGCTACACCTTC. Translating it yields CASSPVDRRSGYTF.

The rearrangement links TRBV7-9 to TRBJ1-1, with TRBD1 as a possible D gene (6 bases). Germline lookup yields CDR1 SEHNR and CDR2 FQNEAQ (reference sequence). This CDR3 is built from 18 residues. The V end was cut by 5 bases, the J end by 4 bases, with 26 bases between. The CDR3 here is CASSPNRAEGSLSTEAFF. CDR3 bases: TGTGCCAGCAGCCCCAACAGGGCGGAGGGGTCCTTGAGCACTGAAGCTTTCTTT.

The chain links TRBV30 to TRBJ2-4; TRBD2 matches 8 bases. V trimming: 6 bases; J trimming: 6 bases; junction bases outside the gene matches: 7. The germline gives CDR1 GTSNPN, CDR2 SVGIG (reference sequence). CDR3 length: 13 amino acids. The CDR3 loop reads CACTGGGINIQYF. Here the CDR3 DNA reads TGTGCCTGCACAGGCGGGGGGATAAACATTCAGTACTTC.

V usage is TRBV7-8 and J usage is TRBJ2-3, with 8 bases identical to TRBD2. Germline trimming cut 0 bases from V and 6 bases from J; bases unmatched to any gene: 8. This CDR3 spans 16 amino acids. Germline V gene sequence: CDR1 SGHVS, CDR2 FQNEAQ. CDR3 residues: CASSLAGTRKVDTQYF. In DNA form, the CDR3 reads TGTGCCAGCAGCTTAGCAGGGACTAGAAAAGTGGATACGCAGTATTTT. The full variable domain, completed using reference TRBV7-8 and TRBJ2-3, is GAGVSQSPRYKVAKRGQDVALRCDPISGHVSLFWYQQALGQGPEFLTYFQNEAQLDKSGLPSDRFFAERPEGSVSTLKIQRTQQEDSAVYLCASSLAGTRKVDTQYFGPGTRLTVL.

The chain has TRBV5-4 and TRBJ1-2; maybe TRBD1 (5 bases). V lost 0 bases and J lost 5, with 14 bases in between. Looked up from germline, CDR1 is SGHNT and CDR2 is YYREEE (reference sequence). The CDR3 loop spans 15 amino acids. CDR3 protein: CASSLAGQGGYGYTF. The CDR3 DNA follows: TGTGCCAGCAGCTTGGCCGGGCAGGGCGGGTATGGCTACACCTTC.

The chain recombines TRBV5-4 with TRBJ1-5; D ambiguous. Germline V lookup: CDR1 SGHNT, CDR2 YYREEE (reference sequence). The CDR3 runs 12 residues. V lost 4 bases and J 6 bases, leaving 8 bases between the germline ends. In nucleotides, the CDR3 is TGTGCCAGCAGCCTGTCCGGTCAGCCCCAGCATTTT. It is translated as CASSLSGQPQHF.

This chain connects TRBV2 to TRBJ2-7, with D possibly called TRBD1 or TRBD2 (5 bases each). The germline V gene has CDR1 SNHLY and CDR2 FYNNEI. Trimming removed 7 bases from V and 3 bases from J, with 16 bases in between. This CDR3 spans 14 amino acids. The CDR3 reads CASISGPGGYEQYF. The DNA of the CDR3 is TGTGCCAGCATCTCGGGACCGGGTGGCTACGAGCAGTACTTC.

This sequence joins TRBV19 and TRBJ2-7; D is ambiguous. Germline V lookup: CDR1 LNHDA, CDR2 SQIVND (reference sequence). Trimming removed 5 bases from V and 3 bases from J, with 14 bases in between. The CDR3 has 14 residues. CDR3 coding DNA: TGTGCCAGTAGTTCGGTCCCCCCGAACTACGAGCAGTACTTC. Amino acids: CASSSVPPNYEQYF. The whole variable domain, filled in from reference TRBV19 and TRBJ2-7, reads DGGITQSPKYLFRKEGQNVTLSCEQNLNHDAMYWYRQDPGQGLRLIYYSQIVNDFQKGDIAEGYSVSREKKESFPLTVTSAQKNPTAFYLCASSSVPPNYEQYFGPGTRLTVT.